These 29 T cell receptor beta chains originate from one sample sequenced in a study of glioma-infiltrating T cells after dendritic cell vaccination (dated by TCRdb to the mid-2010s). The library was produced with the immunoSEQ multiplex PCR assay. TCRdb stores this immuneACCESS table with in-frame sequences only. Part of the clones is absent; in the studies checked, under half of the shortfall reflects unresolved V genes, and no reason is known for the rest. The sample includes about 76,000 clones, with around 87% observed a single time. Approximately 2% of the sample lies in the top ten. The time point label of this sample denotes: after dendritic cell vaccination, including at tumor progression/relapse. The specimen comprised blood, sampled after dendritic cell vaccination. These receptors came from a human donor with glioblastoma.

The chain carries TRBV6-1 and TRBJ2-1, with 8 positions matching TRBD2. CDR1 is MNHNS, CDR2 SASEGT, per germline. The CDR3 length is 14 residues. Trimming cost V 8 bases and J 7 bases; bases outside gene matches: 10. The CDR3 DNA is TGTGCCAGCTTGAACCCCGGGACTAGAAATGAGCAGTTCTTC. Amino acids: CASLNPGTRNEQFF.

This rearrangement joins TRBV29-1 to TRBJ1-1; the match to TRBD1 covers 7 bases. This CDR3 has 14 residues. Germline loops: CDR1 SQVTM, CDR2 ANQGSEA. V lost 6 bases, J lost 3 bases, and 10 bases stayed unmatched. Written as DNA, the CDR3 is TGCAGCGTAAAACAGGGGAGGTTAGACACTGAAGCTTTCTTT. Its translation: CSVKQGRLDTEAFF.

The rearrangement joins TRBV6-7 to TRBJ1-2, with a tentative D call TRBD1 (5 bases). TRBV6-7 is given ORF status, its function remaining uncertain. Trimming left V 2 bases short and J 4 bases short, with 20 bases between. The CDR3 runs 17 residues. The CDR3: CASSYTPVPGPVYGYTF. The CDR3 nucleotides read TGTGCCAGCAGTTACACCCCAGTACCAGGGCCTGTCTATGGCTACACCTTC.

This chain uses TRBV6-4 with TRBJ2-3, with 7 bases matching TRBD2. The V gene end was trimmed by 0 bases and the J gene end by 0 bases; junction bases not matched to a gene: 0. The V gene's germline CDR1 is MRHNA and CDR2 SNTAGT. This CDR3 comprises 15 residues. The chain's CDR3 is CASSDSAGSTDTQYF. CDR3 DNA: TGTGCCAGCAGTGACTCAGCGGGGAGCACAGATACGCAGTATTTT.

The chain combines TRBV5-6 with TRBJ1-4, with 7 nucleotides matching TRBD1. J was trimmed by 7 bases and V by 1 base; bases with no gene match: 7. The length of the CDR3 is 15 residues. Germline V lookup: CDR1 SGHDT, CDR2 YYEEEE. CDR3 amino acids: CASSLSSGGTEKLFF. The DNA for the CDR3 is TGTGCCAGCAGCTTGTCGTCAGGGGGTACTGAAAAACTGTTTTTT.

The chain is built from TRBV19 and TRBJ2-3; 9 nucleotides match TRBD2. The CDR3 covers 15 residues. In germline, CDR1 is LNHDA, CDR2 SQIVND (reference sequence). Trimming cost V 4 bases and J 0 bases; bases outside gene matches: 2. CDR3 DNA sequence: TGTGCCAGTAGTAGGCGGGGGGGAAGCACAGATACGCAGTATTTT. This gives the protein CASSRRGGSTDTQYF.

V gene TRBV28 combines with J gene TRBJ1-2; D remains ambiguous. This CDR3 has 12 amino acids. Looked up from germline, CDR1 is MDHEN and CDR2 is SYDVKM. V was pared by 2 bases and J by 5 bases, with 6 bases between. CDR3 nucleotide sequence: TGTGCCAGCAGTTTAAGAGGGTATGGCTACACCTTC. This encodes CASSLRGYGYTF.

The V gene is TRBV28, the J gene TRBJ2-7; no clear D gene. The V gene lost 1 base and the J gene lost 3 bases, with 10 bases spanning the gap. The V gene's germline CDR1 is MDHEN and CDR2 SYDVKM. The CDR3 is made up of 14 amino acids. CDR3 DNA sequence: TGTGCCAGCAGTTTATTTCGTGGCTTCTACGAGCAGTACTTC. Translating gives CASSLFRGFYEQYF.

This clone was found a few times. The sample has other DNA sequences that encode this CDR3 too. The CDR3 nucleotides are TGCGCCAGCAGCTCCGGGGGCTCTGGAAACACCATATATTTT. Translated: CASSSGGSGNTIYF. The chain joins TRBV5-1 to TRBJ1-3; possible D gene TRBD1, 5 bases. V was pared by 3 bases and J by 0 bases, with 7 bases between. CDR3 length equals 14 residues. Germline lookup yields CDR1 SGHRS and CDR2 YFSETQ.

The chain has TRBV28 and TRBJ1-2; tentative D call: TRBD1 (6 bases). The CDR3 spans 12 residues. V lost 8 bases to trimming and J lost 3 bases, with 10 bases between them. The V gene's germline CDR1 is MDHEN and CDR2 SYDVKM. As DNA, the CDR3 is TGTGCCAGCGGACAGACTGACTATGGCTACACCTTC. As protein: CASGQTDYGYTF.

Details on this clone: Likely a read error: the CDR3 ends without its conserved phenylalanine or tryptophan. This chain joins TRBV11-2 and TRBJ1-6; 7 bases line up with TRBD1. This CDR3 is built from 17 residues. The ends lost 3 bases at V and 5 bases at J; junction bases unmatched: 10. CDR1 is SGHAT, CDR2 FQNNGV, per germline. CDR3 in DNA: TGTGCCAGCAGCTTGGAACGACAGGGCGAGGATAATTCACCCCTCCACCTT. Amino acids: CASSLERQGEDNSPLHL.

V usage is TRBV10-1 and J usage is TRBJ1-5; D remains ambiguous. Germline CDR1 is WNHNN and CDR2 is SYGVQD (reference sequence). This CDR3 spans 12 amino acids. Trimming cost V 0 bases and J 7 bases, with 4 bases left between them. Written as DNA, the CDR3 is TGCGCCAGCAGTGAGTCGAGCCAGCCCCAGCATTTT. This codes for CASSESSQPQHF.

The rearrangement joins TRBV5-6 to TRBJ2-1, with 8 nucleotides matching TRBD1. Per germline, CDR1 SGHDT and CDR2 YYEEEE. This CDR3 spans 15 amino acids. J was trimmed by 7 bases and V by 0 bases; bases with no gene match: 6. CDR3 coding DNA: TGTGCCAGCAGCTTGGGCAGGGGGCGATGGAATGAGCAGTTCTTC. It specifies CASSLGRGRWNEQFF.

The J gene is TRBJ1-4, the V gene TRBV5-1; 9 bases line up with TRBD1. This CDR3 region has 15 residues. The ends lost 3 bases at V and 7 bases at J; junction bases unmatched: 7. CDR1 SGHRS and CDR2 YFSETQ come from the germline V gene. CDR3 sequence reads: CASSSTGTGSEKLFF. CDR3 nucleotides: TGCGCCAGCAGCTCAACCGGGACAGGGAGTGAAAAACTGTTTTTT.

This chain links TRBV10-3 with TRBJ1-1; TRBD1 might be the D (5 bases). CDR3 size: 12 residues. Trimming took off 6 bases at V and 5 bases at J, with 10 bases between the two ends. CDR1 ENHRY and CDR2 SYGVKD come from the germline V gene. In DNA, the CDR3 is TGTGCCATCAGGGGCTCAGGGACTGAAGCTTTCTTT. It yields the protein CAIRGSGTEAFF.

This CDR3 reads CSVSPFPGQGNTEAFF. Written as DNA, the CDR3 is TGCAGCGTTTCCCCCTTTCCGGGACAGGGAAACACTGAAGCTTTCTTT. V gene TRBV29-1 combines with J gene TRBJ1-1, with 9 bases that match TRBD1. The ends lost 5 bases at V and 2 bases at J; junction bases unmatched: 12. The germline CDR1 and CDR2 sequences are SQVTM and ANQGSEA. This CDR3 comprises 16 residues.

V is TRBV6-5 and J is TRBJ2-2, with D uncertain. Germline V gives CDR1 MNHEY, CDR2 SVGAGI. V lost 4 bases to trimming and J lost 9 bases, with 12 bases between them. The CDR3 runs 13 residues. The CDR3 loop is CASSLELYRELFF. In DNA form, the CDR3 reads TGTGCCAGCAGTTTGGAGCTTTACCGGGAGCTGTTTTTT.

CDR3 region: CASKSGGSSGNTIYF. In DNA, the CDR3 is TGTGCCAGCAAGAGTGGGGGGAGCTCTGGAAACACCATATATTTT. V gene TRBV28 combines with J gene TRBJ1-3; possibly TRBD1 for D (5 bases). Germline V gene sequence: CDR1 MDHEN, CDR2 SYDVKM. Trimming removed 7 bases at V and 0 bases at J, with 13 bases between. CDR3 length: 15 residues. Using reference TRBV28 and TRBJ1-3 for the parts outside the CDR3, the full variable domain is DVKVTQSSRYLVKRTGEKVFLECVQDMDHENMFWYRQDPGLGLRLIYFSYDVKMKEKGDIPEGYSVSREKKERFSLILESASTNQTSMYLCASKSGGSSGNTIYFGEGSWLTVV.

J is TRBJ2-2 and V is TRBV30, with D possibly being TRBD2 (6 bases). Germline V gives CDR1 GTSNPN, CDR2 SVGIG (reference sequence). The CDR3 is 16 amino acids. Trimming removed 4 bases at V and 5 bases at J, with 20 bases between. CDR3 nucleotides: TGTGCCTGGATTCGGCCCGGGGGTCAACGAACCGGGGAGCTGTTTTTT. Translated, it gives CAWIRPGGQRTGELFF.

The rearrangement uses TRBV6-6 and TRBJ1-1; no definite D call. Germline V gene sequence: CDR1 MNHNY, CDR2 SVGAGI (reference sequence). The length of the CDR3 is 12 residues. V was trimmed by 7 bases and J by 12 bases, leaving 18 bases between them. For the CDR3, the DNA is TGTGCCAGCACCATGGACCCGGGCGGGACTTTCTTT. Translating gives CASTMDPGGTFF.

The CDR3 protein is CASSPGLAGLVDTQYF. As DNA, the CDR3 is TGTGCCAGCAGCCCCGGACTAGCGGGGCTGGTAGATACGCAGTATTTT. The chain uses TRBV4-2 and TRBJ2-3; 12 bases are shared with TRBD2. Germline V gene data show CDR1 as LGHNA and CDR2 as YNFKEQ. V shed 4 bases, J shed 5 bases, and the junction held 7 bases outside the gene matches. This CDR3 has 16 residues.

The chain combines TRBV29-1 with TRBJ2-5; the match to TRBD1 covers 10 bases. This CDR3 is 13 amino acids long. Looked up from germline, CDR1 is SQVTM and CDR2 is ANQGSEA. The junction had 8 bases not matched to a gene; V was cut back by 6 bases and J by 7 bases. The CDR3 loop is CSVGPDRGATQYF. The CDR3 bases are TGCAGCGTAGGTCCGGACAGGGGGGCGACCCAGTACTTC.

This sequence joins TRBV9 and TRBJ1-6, with 8 bases that match TRBD1. The V gene end was trimmed by 3 bases and the J gene end by 6 bases; junction bases not matched to a gene: 8. The CDR3 spans 16 residues. The germline V gene has CDR1 SGDLS and CDR2 YYNGEE. CDR3 DNA sequence: TGTGCCAGCAGCGCACGGACAGGGTGGAGTAATTCACCCCTCCACTTT. Translated, it gives CASSARTGWSNSPLHF.

This rearrangement joins TRBV2 to TRBJ2-7, with 12 bases identical to TRBD1. Germline V gives CDR1 SNHLY, CDR2 FYNNEI. The CDR3 extends over 14 amino acids. V was pared by 6 bases and J by 4 bases, with 4 bases of the junction left unmatched. In nucleotides, the CDR3 is TGTGCCAGCAGGGGGACAGGGGGCGGTTACGAGCAGTACTTC. This sequence encodes CASRGTGGGYEQYF.

J is TRBJ1-3 and V is TRBV7-9, with D perhaps matching TRBD1 (6 bases). This CDR3 is 12 amino acids long. Germline V gives CDR1 SEHNR, CDR2 FQNEAQ (reference sequence). V lost 10 bases, J lost 4 bases, and 11 bases lay in between. The CDR3 bases are TGTGCCATCGGGACAACCGGAAACACCATATATTTT. As protein: CAIGTTGNTIYF.

This clone was counted only a few times. V is TRBV11-3 and J is TRBJ2-1; TRBD2 aligns across 7 bases. J was trimmed by 2 bases and V by 5 bases; bases with no gene match: 21. Germline CDR1 and CDR2: SGHNT and YENEEA. This CDR3 spans 20 amino acids. The CDR3 protein is CASSPPKRDLKRPTYNEQFF. In DNA form, the CDR3 reads TGTGCCAGCAGCCCACCTAAGCGGGACCTAAAACGCCCCACCTACAATGAGCAGTTCTTC.

The genes are TRBV5-4 and TRBJ1-1; D gene ambiguous. From germline, CDR1 is SGHNT and CDR2 YYREEE (reference sequence). Trimming removed 0 bases from V and 1 base from J, with 4 bases in between. This CDR3 spans 13 amino acids. The CDR3 nucleotides are TGTGCCAGCAGCTTGGAGAGGAACACTGAAGCTTTCTTT. Amino acid sequence: CASSLERNTEAFF.

This chain joins TRBV6-5 and TRBJ2-5, with D hard to call. With 6 bases removed from V and 5 bases from J, the gap between germline ends came to 7 bases. The CDR3 length is 11 residues. Germline lookup yields CDR1 MNHEY and CDR2 SVGAGI. In DNA form, the CDR3 reads TGTGCCAGCAGGGCCCGTGAGACCCAGTACTTC. As protein: CASRARETQYF.

V gene TRBV5-1 combines with J gene TRBJ1-2; tentatively, D is TRBD1 (6 bases). Trimming pared 4 bases from V and 1 base from J, leaving 11 bases between. CDR3 length: 14 residues. Germline CDR1 reads SGHRS; CDR2 reads YFSETQ. The DNA for the CDR3 is TGCGCCAGCAGCGCACCAGGGGTTAACTATGGCTACACCTTC. Its protein is CASSAPGVNYGYTF.